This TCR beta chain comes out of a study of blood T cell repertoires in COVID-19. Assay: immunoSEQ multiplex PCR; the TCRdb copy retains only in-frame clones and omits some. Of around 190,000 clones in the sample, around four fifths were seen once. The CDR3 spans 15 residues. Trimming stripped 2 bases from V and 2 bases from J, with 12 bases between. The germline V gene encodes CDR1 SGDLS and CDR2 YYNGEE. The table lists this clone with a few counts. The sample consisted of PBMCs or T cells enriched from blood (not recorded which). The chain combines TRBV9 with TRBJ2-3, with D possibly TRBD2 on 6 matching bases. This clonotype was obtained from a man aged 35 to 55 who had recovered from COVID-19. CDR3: CASSVGGSHTDTQYF. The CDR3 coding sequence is TGTGCCAGCAGCGTCGGGGGATCCCACACAGATACGCAGTATTTT.